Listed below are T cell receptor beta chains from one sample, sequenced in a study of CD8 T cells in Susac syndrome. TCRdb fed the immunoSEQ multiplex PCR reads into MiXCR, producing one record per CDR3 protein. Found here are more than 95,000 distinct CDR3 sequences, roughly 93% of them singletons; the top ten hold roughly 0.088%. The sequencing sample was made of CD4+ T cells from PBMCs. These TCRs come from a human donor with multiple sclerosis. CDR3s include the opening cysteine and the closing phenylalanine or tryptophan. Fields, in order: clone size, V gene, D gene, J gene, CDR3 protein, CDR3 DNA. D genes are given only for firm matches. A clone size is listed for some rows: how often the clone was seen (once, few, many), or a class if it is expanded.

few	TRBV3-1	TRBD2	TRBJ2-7	CASSQGASGGGEQYF	TGTGCCAGCAGCCAAGGGGCTAGCGGGGGAGGCGAGCAGTACTTC
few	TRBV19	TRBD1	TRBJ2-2	CASGDRFNPGELFF	TGTGCCAGTGGGGACAGGTTTAACCCCGGGGAGCTGTTTTTT
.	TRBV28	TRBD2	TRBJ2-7	CASSLPGTREYF	TGTGCCAGCAGTTTGCCCGGGACTAGAGAGTACTTC
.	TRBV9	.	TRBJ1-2	CASSVNPTGNYGYTF	TGTGCCAGCAGCGTGAATCCGACGGGGAACTATGGCTACACCTTC
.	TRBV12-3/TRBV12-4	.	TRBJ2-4	CASSLWSRANIQYF	TGTGCCAGCAGTTTATGGTCGAGGGCAAACATTCAGTACTTC
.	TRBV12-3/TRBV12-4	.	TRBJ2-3	CASQGVSTDTQYF	TGTGCCAGCCAAGGGGTTAGCACAGATACGCAGTATTTT
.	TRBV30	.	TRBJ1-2	CAWIREFGYGYTF	TGTGCCTGGATTCGGGAGTTCGGCTATGGCTACACCTTC
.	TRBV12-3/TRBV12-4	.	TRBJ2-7	CASSNGAGYEQYF	TGTGCCAGCAGTAACGGGGCAGGCTACGAGCAGTACTTC
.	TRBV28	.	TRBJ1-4	CASELLGGKLFF	TGTGCCAGCGAGCTACTCGGTGGGAAACTGTTTTTT
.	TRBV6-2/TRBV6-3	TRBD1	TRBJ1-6	CASSRTGFDSPLHF	TGTGCCAGCAGTCGGACAGGGTTTGATTCACCCCTCCACTTT
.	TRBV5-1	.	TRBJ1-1	CASGNGGEGTEAFF	TGCGCCAGCGGAAATGGGGGGGAAGGAACTGAAGCTTTCTTT
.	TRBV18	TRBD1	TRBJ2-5	CASSPRGGAGETQYF	TGTGCCAGCTCACCACGAGGGGGCGCGGGAGAGACCCAGTACTTC
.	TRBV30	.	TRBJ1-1	CAWRGPSQGAFF	TGTGCCTGGAGGGGACCCTCTCAAGGAGCTTTCTTT
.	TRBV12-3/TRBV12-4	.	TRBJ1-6	CASSFGDSPLHF	TGTGCCAGCAGTTTTGGGGATTCACCCCTCCACTTT
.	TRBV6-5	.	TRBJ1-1	CASSSAGENTEAFF	TGTGCCAGCTCATCGGCAGGGGAAAACACTGAAGCTTTCTTT
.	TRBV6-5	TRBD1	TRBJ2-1	CASSYQQGYNEQFF	TGTGCCAGCAGTTACCAACAGGGGTACAATGAGCAGTTCTTC
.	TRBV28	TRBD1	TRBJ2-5	CASSLWRGQARETQYF	TGTGCCAGCAGTTTATGGCGAGGACAGGCGCGCGAGACCCAGTACTTC
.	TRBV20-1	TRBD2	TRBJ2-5	CSARGLAAYQETQYF	TGCAGTGCTAGGGGACTAGCGGCGTACCAAGAGACCCAGTACTTC
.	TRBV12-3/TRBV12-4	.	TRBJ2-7	CASSSGFITLEQYF	TGTGCCAGCAGTTCGGGATTCATCACCCTCGAGCAGTACTTC
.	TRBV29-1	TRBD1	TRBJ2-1	CSVEATGSPYNEQFF	TGCAGCGTTGAGGCGACAGGGTCCCCCTACAATGAGCAGTTCTTC
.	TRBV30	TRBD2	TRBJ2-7	CAWSARLAFHEQYF	TGTGCCTGGAGCGCTCGACTAGCGTTCCACGAGCAGTACTTC
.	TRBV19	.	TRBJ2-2	CASSGVSPTGELFF	TGTGCCAGTAGTGGGGTAAGCCCCACCGGGGAGCTGTTTTTT
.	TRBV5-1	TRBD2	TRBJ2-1	CASSLSGGFDNEQFF	TGCGCCAGCAGCCTCAGCGGGGGTTTCGACAATGAGCAGTTCTTC
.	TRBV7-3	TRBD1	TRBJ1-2	CASSQWDRGPYGYTF	TGTGCCAGCAGCCAGTGGGACAGGGGGCCCTATGGCTACACCTTC
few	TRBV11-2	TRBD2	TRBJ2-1	CASSPSAGGNEQFF	TGTGCCAGCAGCCCGTCCGCGGGGGGGAATGAGCAGTTCTTC
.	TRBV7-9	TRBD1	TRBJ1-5	CASSEDRGHQPQHF	TGTGCCAGCAGTGAGGACAGGGGGCATCAGCCCCAGCATTTT
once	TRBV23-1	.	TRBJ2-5	CAPHRLFEYQETQYF	TGCGCCCCCCACCGCCTCTTCGAGTACCAAGAGACCCAGTACTTC
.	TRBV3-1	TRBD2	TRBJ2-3	CASSRSAGGVSSTDTQYF	TGTGCCAGCAGCCGTAGCGCGGGGGGAGTATCTAGCACAGATACGCAGTATTTT
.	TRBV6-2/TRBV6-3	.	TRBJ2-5	CASSRAGGETQYF	TGTGCCAGCAGTAGGGCCGGAGGAGAGACCCAGTACTTC
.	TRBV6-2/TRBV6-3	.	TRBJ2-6	CASSSATGTSSGANVLTF	TGTGCCAGCAGTTCCGCGACAGGAACGTCCTCTGGGGCCAACGTCCTGACTTTC
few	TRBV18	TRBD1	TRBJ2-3	CASSPGQGGADTQYF	TGTGCCAGCTCACCAGGACAGGGCGGCGCAGATACGCAGTATTTT
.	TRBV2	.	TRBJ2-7	CASLPGRSLGEQYF	TGTGCCAGCCTTCCGGGACGGTCTTTGGGCGAGCAGTACTTC
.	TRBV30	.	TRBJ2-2	CAWSTGPYTGELFF	TGTGCCTGGAGTACTGGACCTTACACCGGGGAGCTGTTTTTT
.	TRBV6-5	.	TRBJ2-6	CASRDGTSGANVLTF	TGTGCCAGCAGGGACGGGACTTCTGGGGCCAACGTCCTGACTTTC
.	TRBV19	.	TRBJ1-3	CASSRGAGNTIYF	TGTGCCAGTAGTAGGGGAGCTGGAAACACCATATATTTT
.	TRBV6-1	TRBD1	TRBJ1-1	CASSSQGAVNTEAFF	TGTGCCAGCAGCTCACAGGGGGCTGTGAACACTGAAGCTTTCTTT
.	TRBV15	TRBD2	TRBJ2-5	CAAGGSGGFQETQYF	TGTGCCGCCGGTGGTTCGGGGGGATTCCAAGAGACCCAGTACTTC
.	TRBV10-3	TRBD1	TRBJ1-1	CAIRGQGTNTEAFF	TGTGCCATCAGGGGACAGGGAACGAACACTGAAGCTTTCTTT
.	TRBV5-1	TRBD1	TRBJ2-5	CASSWGTGQETQYF	TGCGCCAGCAGCTGGGGGACAGGCCAAGAGACCCAGTACTTC
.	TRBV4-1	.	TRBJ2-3	CASSQWKPMSGDTQYF	TGCGCCAGCAGCCAATGGAAGCCTATGTCGGGAGATACGCAGTATTTT
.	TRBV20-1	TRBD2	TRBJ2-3	CRTSSGDTQYF	TGCAGGACTAGCTCTGGAGATACGCAGTATTTT